Shown below are 9 T cell receptor beta chains from a single sample sequenced in a study of OX40 agonist ivuxolimab in advanced cancers. This table comes from immunoSEQ multiplex PCR, and its TCRdb copy is limited to in-frame clones, with some not included. This table holds about 28,000 clones, around four fifths found once. Specimen: CD4+ or CD8+ T cells sorted from blood, collected in a trial of the OX40 agonist ivuxolimab. All receptors come from an adult with an advanced solid tumor such as melanoma, head and neck, liver or kidney cancer.

This chain connects TRBV6-1 to TRBJ1-1; D is unresolved. With 10 bases removed from V and 4 bases from J, the gap between germline ends came to 7 bases. The germline gives CDR1 MNHNS, CDR2 SASEGT. The CDR3 runs 10 residues. The CDR3 nucleotides are TGTGCCATCCAAGCCACTGAAGCTTTCTTT. Protein product: CAIQATEAFF.

The chain has TRBV27 and TRBJ2-2; D not resolved. Germline V lookup: CDR1 MNHEY, CDR2 SMNVEV (reference sequence). V dropped 4 bases and J dropped 6 bases, with 15 bases sitting between them. The CDR3 is 15 amino acids. CDR3: CASSWLASLAGELFF. In DNA, the CDR3 is TGTGCCAGCAGTTGGCTGGCAAGCCTCGCCGGGGAGCTGTTTTTT.

The table lists this clone with a count of one. This chain joins TRBV7-9 and TRBJ1-2; D ambiguous. Germline V gene lookup returns CDR1 SEHNR and CDR2 FQNEAQ (reference sequence). V lost 5 bases to trimming and J lost 6 bases, with 7 bases between them. The CDR3 loop spans 11 amino acids. This chain's CDR3 is CASSQRDGYTF. The DNA of the CDR3 is TGTGCCAGCAGCCAAAGGGATGGCTACACCTTC.

The chain couples TRBV7-2 to TRBJ2-1; the match to TRBD2 covers 8 bases. Germline CDR1 SGHTA, CDR2 FQGNSA. V was clipped by 1 base and J by 4 bases; unmatched bases: 12. CDR3 length: 18 amino acids. The CDR3 region is CASSLVGGAGLTYNEQFF. CDR3 nucleotide sequence: TGTGCCAGCAGCTTAGTCGGGGGGGCTGGCCTCACTTACAATGAGCAGTTCTTC.

The rearrangement links TRBV29-1 to TRBJ2-5; D perhaps matches TRBD1 (6 bases). The CDR3 sequence is 15 residues long. Germline V CDR1 and CDR2: SQVTM, ANQGSEA. CDR3 sequence (DNA): TGCAGTGCCTGGGGGCAGGGAATGGTGGAAGAGACCCAGTACTTC. Amino acid sequence: CSAWGQGMVEETQYF.

J is TRBJ1-4 and V is TRBV10-3; 9 nucleotides match TRBD1. Germline-derived CDR1 and CDR2 are ENHRY and SYGVKD. Germline trimming cut 3 bases from V and 3 bases from J; bases unmatched to any gene: 2. This CDR3 region has 15 residues. The CDR3 coding sequence is TGTGCCATCAGTGACGGGACAGGGCCTAATGAAAAACTGTTTTTT. It codes for CAISDGTGPNEKLFF.

V gene TRBV6-1 combines with J gene TRBJ1-5; D is perhaps TRBD1 (6 bases). Trimming left V 0 bases short and J 8 bases short, with 17 bases between. Germline CDR1 reads MNHNS; CDR2 reads SASEGT. The CDR3 spans 16 residues. The CDR3 sequence is CASSEAGGGLAEPQHF. CDR3 DNA: TGTGCCAGCAGTGAAGCTGGCGGGGGGCTCGCAGAGCCCCAGCATTTT.

The CDR3 DNA is TGTGCCAGCAGTTACTCGTCCAGGGGTGGTCAGCCCCAGCATTTT. As protein: CASSYSSRGGQPQHF. This rearrangement joins TRBV6-5 to TRBJ1-5; D is possibly TRBD1 (6 bases). Germline CDR1 reads MNHEY; CDR2 reads SVGAGI. V lost 0 bases and J lost 6, with 12 bases in between. The CDR3 extends over 15 amino acids.

The gene calls are TRBV27 and TRBJ1-6; 12 bases map to TRBD1. The CDR3 spans 21 residues. V was pared by 4 bases and J by 1 base, with 14 bases of the junction left unmatched. Germline-derived CDR1 and CDR2 are MNHEY and SMNVEV (reference sequence). CDR3 nucleotides: TGTGCCAGCAGTTCTTATGGACCGGGACAGGGGGCAGGGTCCTATAATTCACCCCTCCACTTT. Translating it yields CASSSYGPGQGAGSYNSPLHF.